This T cell receptor (beta chain) came from a study of control samples from healthy donors and cancer patients. The germline CDR1 and CDR2 sequences are LGHDT and YNNKEL (reference sequence). V was clipped by 1 base and J by 5 bases, with 9 bases between them. There are 14 residues in the CDR3. Method: immunoSEQ multiplex PCR; TCRdb's copy keeps in-frame clones and lacks some. The sample has 100,000 to 150,000 clones; approximately 90% are singletons. This rearrangement joins TRBV3-1 (or the pseudogene TRBV3-2) to TRBJ1-5, with unresolved D. This receptor was taken from a man aged 25 to 40 in good health. Sequences were obtained from blood. The CDR3 reads CASSQGLYYQPQHF. The CDR3, as DNA: TGTGCCAGCAGCCAAGGACTTTATTATCAGCCCCAGCATTTT.